Listed below are T cell receptor beta chains from one sample, sequenced in a study of blood T cell repertoires in COVID-19. Clones were read by immunoSEQ multiplex PCR, and TCRdb kept only the in-frame ones, dropping some. The profile shows some 320,000 clones, roughly nine tenths of them singletons. The sequenced sample consisted of PBMCs or T cells enriched from blood (not recorded which). The receptor source for this set is a man in his 60s who had recovered from COVID-19. Each CDR3 is given with its conserved first and last residue.

V	J	CDR3
TRBV28	TRBJ2-1	CASSFGASGLMGQFF
TRBV14	TRBJ1-1	CASSLQGQDTEAFF
TRBV4-1	TRBJ2-5	CASSQVSGTETQYF
TRBV11-2	TRBJ2-3	CASSFRRSGSTDTQYF
TRBV5-1	TRBJ2-3	CASSPVLSYRTDTQYF
TRBV15	TRBJ1-4	CATSSGQGALANEKLFF
TRBV11-3	TRBJ1-6	CASSPGQSLNSPLHF
TRBV29-1	TRBJ2-7	CSGTILGQGPGGDEQYF
TRBV7-9	TRBJ2-7	CASSSRDRVDRQYF
TRBV15	TRBJ2-7	CATGDRGYEQYF
TRBV7-9	TRBJ1-1	CASGLGGSNTEAFF
TRBV6-6	TRBJ1-2	CASWNYDGNYGYTF
TRBV18	TRBJ2-7	CASSPEGGAFHEQYF
TRBV19	TRBJ1-2	CASSPTGTNYGYTF
TRBV28	TRBJ2-3	CASSPIERGGPDTQYF
TRBV27	TRBJ2-2	CATKPSGPSNTGELFF
TRBV7-7	TRBJ2-2	CASSSQVSANTGELFF
TRBV12-3/TRBV12-4	TRBJ2-7	CASSQSTYEQYF
TRBV7-8	TRBJ2-7	CASSLLAGPSEQYF
TRBV11-2	TRBJ1-6	CASSRRGRGSPLHF
TRBV5-6	TRBJ1-1	CASSLTGFSEAFF
TRBV5-4	TRBJ1-6	CASSPGEGPNSPLHF
TRBV11-3	TRBJ2-6	CASSFGTTGANVLTF
TRBV20-1	TRBJ1-2	CSVRSDYGYTF
TRBV5-6	TRBJ1-1	CASSLMGRMNTEAFF
TRBV3-1/TRBV3-2	TRBJ2-5	CASSAAGIAGIGQETQYF
TRBV30	TRBJ1-6	CAWRPPGYSPLHF
TRBV20-1	TRBJ1-5	CSPKQPQHF
TRBV30	TRBJ1-2	CAWGSWAGGDGYTF
TRBV11-3	TRBJ2-1	CASSTGRLYNEQFF
TRBV30	TRBJ2-7	CAWSVPGRPPEQYF
TRBV11-1	TRBJ2-5	CASSLAQGHGETQYF
TRBV28	TRBJ1-4	CASRGQGKLFF
TRBV30	TRBJ1-4	CAWSARLGREQLFF
TRBV9	TRBJ2-7	CASSVQSGSEQYF
TRBV19	TRBJ2-7	CASSSLARVYEQYF
TRBV30	TRBJ1-1	CAWSGTRGTEAFF
TRBV5-6	TRBJ1-1	CASSFSGSVNTEAFF
TRBV19	TRBJ1-2	CASSIKPGTGYGYTF
TRBV12-3/TRBV12-4	TRBJ1-1	CASKKRTEAFF
TRBV9	TRBJ1-1	CASSPQTVNTEAFF
TRBV6-6	TRBJ2-2	CASSPGLAGTGELFF
TRBV7-8	TRBJ1-2	CASSLGQGVFDYTF
TRBV18	TRBJ1-5	CASSPPQGQNSNQPQHF
TRBV11-2	TRBJ2-1	CASSFGTSGGYNEQFF
TRBV2	TRBJ2-2	CASSVGLAGKRTGTGELFF
TRBV5-8	TRBJ1-5	CASSLVGGGWGNQPQHF
TRBV18	TRBJ1-1	CASSPEDRGNTEAFF
TRBV10-3	TRBJ1-4	CAISESTGDEKLFF
TRBV5-4	TRBJ2-5	CASSLASGEGLRETQYF
TRBV18	TRBJ2-4	CASSPWGQKKNIQYF
TRBV4-2	TRBJ1-3	CASSQEQVYGNTIYF
TRBV5-1	TRBJ1-4	CASSTAGTGTWSEKLFF
TRBV27	TRBJ1-1	CASRLTGRNTEAFF